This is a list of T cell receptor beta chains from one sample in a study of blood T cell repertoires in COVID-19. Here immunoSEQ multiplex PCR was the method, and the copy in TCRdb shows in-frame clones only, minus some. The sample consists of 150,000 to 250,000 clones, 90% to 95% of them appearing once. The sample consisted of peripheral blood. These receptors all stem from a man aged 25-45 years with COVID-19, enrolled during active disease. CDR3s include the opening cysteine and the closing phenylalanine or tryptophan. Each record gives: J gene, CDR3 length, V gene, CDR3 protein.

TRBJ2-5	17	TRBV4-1	CASSQWTPGSGKETQYF
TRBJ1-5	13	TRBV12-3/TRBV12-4	CASSLGLSQPQHF
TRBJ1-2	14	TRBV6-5	CASSTSRTGDGYTF
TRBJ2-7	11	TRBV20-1	CSASRGSEQYF
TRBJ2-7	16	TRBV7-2	CASSSTALAAAHEQYF
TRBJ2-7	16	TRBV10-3	CAISDERGISSYEQYF
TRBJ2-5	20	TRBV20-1	CSASIPGLAGGRLGEKTQYF
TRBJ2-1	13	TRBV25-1	CASSETAYNEQFF
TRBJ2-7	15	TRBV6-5	CASRGGQGAVNEQYF
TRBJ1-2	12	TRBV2	CASIRGNYGYTF
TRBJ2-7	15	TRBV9	CASSSGLADSYEQYF
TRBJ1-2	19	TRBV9	CASSVEIGTGGKRHYGYTF
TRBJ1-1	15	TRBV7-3	CASSLSPEEDTEAFF
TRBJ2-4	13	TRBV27	CASRGSVGNIQYF
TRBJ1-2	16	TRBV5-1	CASSPGTGGFNYGYTF
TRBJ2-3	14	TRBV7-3	CASSSGTVGDTQYF
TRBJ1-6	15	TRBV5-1	CASKPESSYNSPLHF
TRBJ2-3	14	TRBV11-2	CASSDRGRTDTQYF
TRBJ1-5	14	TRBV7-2	CASSLSQSNQPQHF
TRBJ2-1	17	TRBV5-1	CASSSRQWGSSYNEQFF
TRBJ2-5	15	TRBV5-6	CASSLVGAAEETQYF
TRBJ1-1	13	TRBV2	CASSEVRGAEAFF
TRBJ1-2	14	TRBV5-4	CASSLTGGLYGYTF
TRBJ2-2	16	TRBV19	CASSMEAGAPLGELFF
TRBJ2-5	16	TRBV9	CASSPGQGAWGETQYF
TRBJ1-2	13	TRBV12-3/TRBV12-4	CASREDSGYGYTF
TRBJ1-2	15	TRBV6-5	CASSPDRGQLYGYTF
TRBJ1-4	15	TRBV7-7	CASSLEGGTNEKLFF
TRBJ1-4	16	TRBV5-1	CASSLGQGFVDEKLFF
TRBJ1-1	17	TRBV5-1	CASSLTGGPSRDTEAFF
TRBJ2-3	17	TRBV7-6	CASSLGSLGGAVDTQYF
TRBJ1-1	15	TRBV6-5	CASSYNGHGNTEAFF
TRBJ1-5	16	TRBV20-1	CSASLPGTGGRQPQHF
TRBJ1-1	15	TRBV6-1	CASSEEGAGNTEAFF
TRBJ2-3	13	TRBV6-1	CASSEDGGDTQYF
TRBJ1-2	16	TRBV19	CASSTDPGTGDRGYTF
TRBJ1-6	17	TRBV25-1	CASSERDRGKDNSPLHF
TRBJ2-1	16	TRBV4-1	CASSQIAGSPYREQFF
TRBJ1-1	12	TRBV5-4	CASSNGGSEAFF
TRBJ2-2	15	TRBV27	CASRRNRVNTGELFF
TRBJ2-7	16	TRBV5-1	CASSPLSGTGIYEQYF
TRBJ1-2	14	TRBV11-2	CASSLAGGAYGYTF
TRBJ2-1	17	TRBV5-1	CASSSETRIKTANEQFF
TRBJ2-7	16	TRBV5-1	CASSLAVASGTYEQYF
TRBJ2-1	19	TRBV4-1	CASSQELIAGANYYNEQFF
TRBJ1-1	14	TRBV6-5	CASTLLGMNTEAFF
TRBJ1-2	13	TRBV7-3	CASSPDRDYGYTF
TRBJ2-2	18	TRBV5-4	CASSFGLAGGVNTGELFF
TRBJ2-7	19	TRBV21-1	CASSKALTKTSGGLYEQYF
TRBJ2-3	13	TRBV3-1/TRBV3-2	CASSQGLAYTQYF
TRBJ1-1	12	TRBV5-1	CASSSSQSEAFF
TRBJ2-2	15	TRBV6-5	CASSPRQGGSGELFF